This T cell receptor (beta chain) was recorded in a study of blood T cell repertoires in COVID-19. Study-wide background: The analysed material was cDNA or gDNA that came from T cells, B-cell-depleted T cells, or PBMCs.

This clone was detected once. As originally analysed: Reference gene primers were amplified, and this amplification served to estimate nucleated cell counts. Here immunoSEQ multiplex PCR was the method, and the copy in TCRdb shows in-frame clones only, minus some. The DNA gave D and trimming, while V, J and clone size come from that table. The sample shows around 230,000 clones, approximately 87% of them seen only once. Per the germline V gene, CDR1 is LNHNV and CDR2 is YYDKDF (reference sequence). CDR3 length equals 15 residues. V shed 3 bases and J shed 6 bases, with 12 bases lying between them. The clonotype was recovered from a woman aged 70-85 years with active or convalescent COVID-19. The sample was peripheral blood. This chain joins TRBV15 and TRBJ1-6; possibly TRBD1 for D (5 bases). As DNA, the CDR3 is TGTGCCACCAGCAGGCTGGCGCAGGGTAATTCACCCCTCCACTTT. This gives the protein CATSRLAQGNSPLHF.